The rows below give T cell receptor beta chains drawn from one sample of a study of EBV T-cell therapy then PD-1 blockade in nasopharyngeal carcinoma. No antigen has been assigned to these receptors. Generated by immunoSEQ multiplex PCR, the TCRdb table keeps only in-frame clones and is missing some. The sample lists some 20,000 clones, around 82% occurring once. Sequenced here: CD8+ T cells from blood, sampled at approximately day 62 from a patient whose treatment included autologous EBV-specific T cells and nivolumab. The receptor source for this set is a man aged 35 to 55 with nasopharyngeal carcinoma. Both conserved end residues are part of each CDR3. Fields, in order: V gene, J gene, clone size, D gene, CDR3 length, CDR3 protein, CDR3 DNA. A D gene is named only where the DNA matches it firmly. Rows may omit the clone size; those that give it use once, few, many or a size class.

v_gene: TRBV15
j_gene: TRBJ1-1
abundance: NA
d_gene: NA
len: 15
CDR3aa: CATSRSTGVNTEAFF
CDR3nt: TGTGCCACCAGCAGATCCACCGGGGTGAACACTGAAGCTTTCTTT

v_gene: TRBV7-9
j_gene: TRBJ1-1
abundance: few
d_gene: NA
len: 14
CDR3aa: CASSLAGGNTEAFF
CDR3nt: TGTGCCAGCAGCTTAGCTGGGGGGAACACTGAAGCTTTCTTT

v_gene: TRBV20-1
j_gene: TRBJ2-1
abundance: NA
d_gene: TRBD2
len: 15
CDR3aa: CSASSGPSSYNEQFF
CDR3nt: TGCAGTGCGAGTAGCGGGCCAAGCTCCTACAATGAGCAGTTCTTC

v_gene: TRBV27
j_gene: TRBJ1-6
abundance: NA
d_gene: NA
len: 14
CDR3aa: CASSARGSNSPLHF
CDR3nt: TGTGCCAGCAGTGCAAGGGGCTCTAATTCACCCCTCCACTTT

v_gene: TRBV7-8
j_gene: TRBJ2-5
abundance: NA
d_gene: TRBD2
len: 16
CDR3aa: CASSPVRLAAQETQYF
CDR3nt: TGTGCCAGCAGCCCAGTCAGACTAGCGGCACAAGAGACCCAGTACTTC

v_gene: TRBV24-1
j_gene: TRBJ1-1
abundance: NA
d_gene: NA
len: 15
CDR3aa: CATSDSKGMNTEAFF
CDR3nt: TGTGCCACCAGTGATTCGAAGGGGATGAACACTGAAGCTTTCTTT

v_gene: TRBV19
j_gene: TRBJ1-6
abundance: few
d_gene: NA
len: 15
CDR3aa: CASSIRGNYNSPLHF
CDR3nt: TGTGCCAGTAGTATACGGGGGAACTATAATTCACCCCTCCACTTT

v_gene: TRBV6-5
j_gene: TRBJ2-3
abundance: NA
d_gene: TRBD2
len: 16
CDR3aa: CASRYLSGGALDTQYF
CDR3nt: TGTGCCAGCAGATACCTTAGCGGGGGGGCCTTAGATACGCAGTATTTT

v_gene: TRBV9
j_gene: TRBJ1-6
abundance: NA
d_gene: NA
len: 15
CDR3aa: CASSVVGEGNSPLHF
CDR3nt: TGTGCCAGCAGCGTAGTAGGGGAGGGGAATTCACCCCTCCACTTT

v_gene: TRBV7-3
j_gene: TRBJ1-5
abundance: NA
d_gene: NA
len: 14
CDR3aa: CASSLGRGDQPQHF
CDR3nt: TGTGCCAGCAGCTTGGGCAGGGGCGATCAGCCCCAGCATTTT

v_gene: TRBV19
j_gene: TRBJ1-4
abundance: NA
d_gene: NA
len: 16
CDR3aa: CASSRGMGSANEKLFF
CDR3nt: TGTGCCAGTAGTAGGGGAATGGGCTCAGCTAATGAAAAACTGTTTTTT

v_gene: TRBV6-1
j_gene: TRBJ1-3
abundance: once
d_gene: NA
len: 15
CDR3aa: CASSESEGTGNTIYF
CDR3nt: TGTGCCAGCAGTGAATCGGAGGGAACGGGAAACACCATATATTTT

v_gene: TRBV27
j_gene: TRBJ2-2
abundance: NA
d_gene: TRBD2
len: 17
CDR3aa: CASSSGLAANDTGELFF
CDR3nt: TGTGCCAGCAGTTCTGGACTAGCGGCTAATGACACCGGGGAGCTGTTTTTT

v_gene: TRBV7-3
j_gene: TRBJ1-1
abundance: once
d_gene: TRBD1
len: 14
CDR3aa: CASSQLTGGTEAFF
CDR3nt: TGTGCCAGCAGCCAGTTGACAGGGGGGACTGAAGCTTTCTTT

v_gene: TRBV6-5
j_gene: TRBJ2-5
abundance: NA
d_gene: TRBD2
len: 15
CDR3aa: CASSRLSGVAETQYF
CDR3nt: TGTGCCAGCAGTCGTCTTAGCGGGGTCGCGGAGACCCAGTACTTC

v_gene: TRBV6-4
j_gene: TRBJ2-1
abundance: NA
d_gene: TRBD2
len: 13
CDR3aa: CASSWTSMDEQFF
CDR3nt: TGTGCCAGCAGTTGGACTAGCATGGATGAGCAGTTCTTC

v_gene: TRBV6-5
j_gene: TRBJ1-2
abundance: medium-sized
d_gene: TRBD1
len: 12
CDR3aa: CASMSGGYGYTF
CDR3nt: TGTGCCAGCATGTCAGGGGGCTATGGCTACACCTTC

v_gene: TRBV7-6
j_gene: TRBJ1-1
abundance: NA
d_gene: NA
len: 12
CDR3aa: CASSLDSAEAFF
CDR3nt: TGTGCCAGCAGCTTAGACAGCGCTGAAGCTTTCTTT

v_gene: TRBV6-5
j_gene: TRBJ1-2
abundance: NA
d_gene: NA
len: 14
CDR3aa: CASSSRGGDYGYTF
CDR3nt: TGTGCCAGCAGTTCTCGGGGGGGAGACTATGGCTACACCTTC

v_gene: TRBV6-4
j_gene: TRBJ2-1
abundance: NA
d_gene: TRBD1
len: 15
CDR3aa: CASSDPGQGYNEQFF
CDR3nt: TGTGCCAGCAGTGATCCCGGACAGGGCTACAATGAGCAGTTCTTC

v_gene: TRBV6-5
j_gene: TRBJ1-2
abundance: NA
d_gene: NA
len: 15
CDR3aa: CASSYSPHLDYGYTF
CDR3nt: TGTGCCAGCAGTTACTCGCCCCATCTTGACTATGGCTACACCTTC

v_gene: TRBV6-1
j_gene: TRBJ1-5
abundance: NA
d_gene: NA
len: 15
CDR3aa: CASSEVENVNQPQHF
CDR3nt: TGTGCCAGCAGTGAAGTCGAGAACGTCAATCAGCCCCAGCATTTT

v_gene: TRBV5-8
j_gene: TRBJ1-1
abundance: NA
d_gene: NA
len: 11
CDR3aa: CASSFSGEAFF
CDR3nt: TGTGCCAGCAGCTTTAGTGGAGAAGCTTTCTTT

v_gene: TRBV28
j_gene: TRBJ2-3
abundance: NA
d_gene: TRBD1
len: 17
CDR3aa: CASTIRQGSRITDTQYF
CDR3nt: TGTGCCAGCACCATCAGACAGGGTAGTCGAATCACAGATACGCAGTATTTT

v_gene: TRBV24-1
j_gene: TRBJ1-5
abundance: NA
d_gene: TRBD1
len: 19
CDR3aa: CATRKLRGTADYSNQPQHF
CDR3nt: TGTGCCACCAGGAAGTTGAGGGGGACAGCTGATTATAGCAATCAGCCCCAGCATTTT

v_gene: TRBV2
j_gene: TRBJ2-7
abundance: NA
d_gene: NA
len: 11
CDR3aa: CASVEAYEQYF
CDR3nt: TGTGCCAGCGTTGAAGCCTACGAGCAGTACTTC

v_gene: TRBV5-1
j_gene: TRBJ2-3
abundance: NA
d_gene: TRBD2
len: 17
CDR3aa: CASSLFGLAGVRDTQYF
CDR3nt: TGCGCCAGCAGCTTGTTCGGGCTAGCGGGGGTGAGGGATACGCAGTATTTT

v_gene: TRBV11-1
j_gene: TRBJ2-1
abundance: NA
d_gene: TRBD2
len: 14
CDR3aa: CASNLAGSYNEQFF
CDR3nt: TGTGCCAGCAACCTAGCGGGATCCTACAATGAGCAGTTCTTC

v_gene: TRBV25-1
j_gene: TRBJ2-5
abundance: NA
d_gene: TRBD2
len: 15
CDR3aa: CASSEWGTSDGTQYF
CDR3nt: TGTGCCAGCAGTGAATGGGGAACTAGCGATGGGACCCAGTACTTC

v_gene: TRBV28
j_gene: TRBJ2-7
abundance: NA
d_gene: NA
len: 11
CDR3aa: CASSLAYEQYF
CDR3nt: TGTGCCAGCAGTTTAGCGTACGAGCAGTACTTC

v_gene: TRBV7-8
j_gene: TRBJ1-2
abundance: NA
d_gene: TRBD1
len: 16
CDR3aa: CASSLGGQGGSYGYTF
CDR3nt: TGTGCCAGCAGCTTGGGCGGACAGGGAGGAAGCTATGGCTACACCTTC

v_gene: TRBV2
j_gene: TRBJ2-1
abundance: NA
d_gene: TRBD1
len: 11
CDR3aa: CASSRDSRQFF
CDR3nt: TGTGCCAGCAGTAGGGACAGCCGCCAGTTCTTC

v_gene: TRBV20-1
j_gene: TRBJ1-5
abundance: NA
d_gene: TRBD1
len: 18
CDR3aa: CSASPGQGGPYSNQPQHF
CDR3nt: TGCAGTGCTAGTCCGGGACAGGGGGGACCTTATAGCAATCAGCCCCAGCATTTT

v_gene: TRBV30
j_gene: TRBJ2-3
abundance: NA
d_gene: NA
len: 16
CDR3aa: CAWSVLGGGAGDTQYF
CDR3nt: TGTGCCTGGAGTGTACTTGGTGGGGGGGCAGGAGATACGCAGTATTTT

v_gene: TRBV5-4
j_gene: TRBJ1-3
abundance: NA
d_gene: NA
len: 13
CDR3aa: CASSLSSGNTIYF
CDR3nt: TGTGCCAGCAGCCTAAGCTCTGGAAACACCATATATTTT

v_gene: TRBV5-8
j_gene: TRBJ2-7
abundance: NA
d_gene: NA
len: 15
CDR3aa: CASSLTRGPSYEQYF
CDR3nt: TGTGCCAGCAGCCTTACCCGGGGGCCATCCTACGAGCAGTACTTC

v_gene: TRBV6-2/TRBV6-3
j_gene: TRBJ2-6
abundance: NA
d_gene: NA
len: 15
CDR3aa: CASSFDSSGANVLTF
CDR3nt: TGTGCCAGCAGTTTCGACAGCTCTGGGGCCAACGTCCTGACTTTC

v_gene: TRBV27
j_gene: TRBJ2-1
abundance: once
d_gene: NA
len: 16
CDR3aa: CASSLWGGGGQNEQFF
CDR3nt: TGTGCCAGCAGTTTATGGGGAGGGGGTGGTCAGAATGAGCAGTTCTTC

v_gene: TRBV2
j_gene: TRBJ2-2
abundance: NA
d_gene: NA
len: 14
CDR3aa: CASYDGLNTGELFF
CDR3nt: TGTGCCAGCTACGACGGCTTGAACACCGGGGAGCTGTTTTTT

v_gene: TRBV27
j_gene: TRBJ1-4
abundance: once
d_gene: NA
len: 15
CDR3aa: CASTTREPLNEKLFF
CDR3nt: TGTGCCAGCACTACCCGGGAACCCCTAAATGAAAAACTGTTTTTT

v_gene: TRBV6-2/TRBV6-3
j_gene: TRBJ2-6
abundance: NA
d_gene: NA
len: 14
CDR3aa: CASSLGDGANVLTF
CDR3nt: TGTGCCAGCAGTCTAGGGGACGGGGCCAACGTCCTGACTTTC

v_gene: TRBV19
j_gene: TRBJ1-5
abundance: NA
d_gene: NA
len: 15
CDR3aa: CASSAPGGGYQPQHF
CDR3nt: TGTGCCAGTAGTGCCCCCGGGGGTGGGTATCAGCCCCAGCATTTT

v_gene: TRBV4-3
j_gene: TRBJ2-3
abundance: NA
d_gene: TRBD2
len: 15
CDR3aa: CASSQGLAGTDTQYF
CDR3nt: TGCGCCAGCAGCCAAGGACTAGCGGGTACAGATACGCAGTATTTT

v_gene: TRBV4-1
j_gene: TRBJ2-7
abundance: NA
d_gene: NA
len: 16
CDR3aa: CASSQDALVAQYEQYF
CDR3nt: TGCGCCAGCAGCCAAGATGCCCTCGTGGCCCAATACGAGCAGTACTTC

v_gene: TRBV6-4
j_gene: TRBJ2-3
abundance: few
d_gene: TRBD2
len: 14
CDR3aa: CASSERGGTDTQYF
CDR3nt: TGTGCCAGCAGTGAGCGGGGGGGCACAGATACGCAGTATTTT

v_gene: TRBV7-9
j_gene: TRBJ2-3
abundance: NA
d_gene: NA
len: 11
CDR3aa: CASRGTDTQYF
CDR3nt: TGTGCCAGCAGAGGCACAGATACGCAGTATTTT

v_gene: TRBV6-4
j_gene: TRBJ2-6
abundance: NA
d_gene: TRBD1
len: 16
CDR3aa: CASSGTGGSGANVLTF
CDR3nt: TGTGCCAGCAGTGGGACAGGGGGCTCTGGGGCCAACGTCCTGACTTTC

v_gene: TRBV2
j_gene: TRBJ2-1
abundance: NA
d_gene: NA
len: 10
CDR3aa: CATQGREQFF
CDR3nt: TGTGCCACTCAGGGCCGTGAGCAGTTCTTC